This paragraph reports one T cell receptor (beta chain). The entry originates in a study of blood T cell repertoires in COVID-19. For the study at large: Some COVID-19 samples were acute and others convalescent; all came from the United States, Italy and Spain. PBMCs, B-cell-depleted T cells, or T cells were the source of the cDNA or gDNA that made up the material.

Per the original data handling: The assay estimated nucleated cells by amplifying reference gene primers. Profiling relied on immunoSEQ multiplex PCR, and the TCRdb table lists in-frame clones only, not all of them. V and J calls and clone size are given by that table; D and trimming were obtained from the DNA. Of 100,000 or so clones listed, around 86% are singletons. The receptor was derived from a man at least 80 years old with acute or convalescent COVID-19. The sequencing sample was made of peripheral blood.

CDR3 residues: CASTGGLQETQYF. The DNA for the CDR3 is TGTGCCAGCACGGGTGGCCTCCAAGAGACCCAGTACTTC. This rearrangement joins TRBV2 to TRBJ2-5; D is undetermined. The CDR3 has 13 amino acids. V lost 7 bases and J 1 base, leaving 10 bases between the germline ends. From germline, CDR1 is SNHLY and CDR2 FYNNEI.